The sequence of this T cell receptor beta chain was determined in a study of OX40 agonist ivuxolimab in advanced cancers. Study-wide context: Patients were treated with ivuxolimab, an agonistic anti-OX40 (CD134) antibody. Ivuxolimab doses were 0.01, 0.1, 0.3, 1.5, 3 or 10 mg/kg every 2 weeks.

Findings of the study overall: On average, CD8+ T cells had more expanded clones than CD4+.

The V end lost 3 bases, the J end lost 7 bases, and 16 bases lay between the germline ends. This CDR3 is 15 amino acids long. Per the germline V gene, CDR1 is SGHRS and CDR2 is YFSETQ. Measured with immunoSEQ multiplex PCR; TCRdb has only the in-frame clones, and not every one. The repertoire holds under 55,000 clones, with roughly nine tenths as singletons. About this clone itself: Its matching antigen is unknown.

The J gene is TRBJ2-2, the V gene TRBV5-1; possibly TRBD1 or TRBD2 for D (7 bases each). The TCR sequence derives from an adult with an advanced solid tumor such as melanoma, head and neck, liver or kidney cancer. Sequenced here: CD4+ or CD8+ T cells sorted from blood, sampled in a trial of the OX40 agonist ivuxolimab. CDR3 protein: CASSSGRGPGGELFF. The CDR3 DNA reads as TGCGCCAGCAGCTCGGGGAGGGGGCCAGGCGGGGAGCTGTTTTTT.